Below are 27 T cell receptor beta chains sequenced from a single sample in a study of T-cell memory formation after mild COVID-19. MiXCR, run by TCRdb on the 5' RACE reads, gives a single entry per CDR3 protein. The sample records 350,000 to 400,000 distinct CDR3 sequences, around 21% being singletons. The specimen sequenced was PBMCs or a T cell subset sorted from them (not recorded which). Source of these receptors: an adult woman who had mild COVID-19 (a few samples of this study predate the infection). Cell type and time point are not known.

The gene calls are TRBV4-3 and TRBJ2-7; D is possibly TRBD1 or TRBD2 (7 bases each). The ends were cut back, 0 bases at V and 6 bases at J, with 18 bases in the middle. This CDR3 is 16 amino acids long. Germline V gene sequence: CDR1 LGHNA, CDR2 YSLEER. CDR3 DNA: TGCGCCAGCAGCCAAGATGGGAGGGGGCGCCTTCGCGAGCAGTACTTC. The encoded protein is CASSQDGRGRLREQYF.

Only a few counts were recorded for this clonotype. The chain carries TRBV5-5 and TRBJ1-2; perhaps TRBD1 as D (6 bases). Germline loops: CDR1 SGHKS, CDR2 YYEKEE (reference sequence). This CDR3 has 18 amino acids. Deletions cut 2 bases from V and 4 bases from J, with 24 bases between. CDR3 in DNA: TGTGCCAGCAGCTTAGAGGGGGAGTACAGGGTTTTAATCTATGGCTACACCTTC. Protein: CASSLEGEYRVLIYGYTF.

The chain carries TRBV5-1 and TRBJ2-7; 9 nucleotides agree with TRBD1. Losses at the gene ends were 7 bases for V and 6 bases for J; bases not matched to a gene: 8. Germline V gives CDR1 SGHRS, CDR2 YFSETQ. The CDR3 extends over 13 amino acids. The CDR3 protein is CASRQGGIGEQYF. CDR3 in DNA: TGCGCCAGCCGACAGGGGGGGATTGGCGAGCAGTACTTC.

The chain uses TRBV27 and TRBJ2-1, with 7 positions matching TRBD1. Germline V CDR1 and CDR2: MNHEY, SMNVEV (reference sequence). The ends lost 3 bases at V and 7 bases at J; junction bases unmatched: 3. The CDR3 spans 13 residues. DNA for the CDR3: TGTGCCAGCAGTTTTCCAGGGGGTAATGAGCAGTTCTTC. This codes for CASSFPGGNEQFF.

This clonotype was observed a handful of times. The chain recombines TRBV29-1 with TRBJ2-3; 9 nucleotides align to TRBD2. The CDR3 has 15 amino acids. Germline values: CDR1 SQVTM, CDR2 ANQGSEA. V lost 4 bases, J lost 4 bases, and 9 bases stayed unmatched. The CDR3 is CSVVLAGGPPDTQYF. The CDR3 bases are TGCAGCGTTGTTTTGGCGGGAGGGCCGCCAGATACGCAGTATTTT.

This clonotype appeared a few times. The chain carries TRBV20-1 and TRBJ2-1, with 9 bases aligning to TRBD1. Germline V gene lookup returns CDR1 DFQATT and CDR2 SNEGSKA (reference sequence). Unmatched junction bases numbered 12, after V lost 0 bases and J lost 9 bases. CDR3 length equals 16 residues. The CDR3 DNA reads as TGCAGTGCTAGAGATCTCGCCGGGACAGGGCCCACTGAGCAGTTCTTC. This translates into CSARDLAGTGPTEQFF.

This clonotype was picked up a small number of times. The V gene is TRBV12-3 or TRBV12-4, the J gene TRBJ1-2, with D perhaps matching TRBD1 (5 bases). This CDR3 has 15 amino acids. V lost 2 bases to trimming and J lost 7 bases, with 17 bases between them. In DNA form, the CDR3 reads TGTGCCAGCAGTTTAAGGGCGGGGGTTCAAGGTGGCTACACCTTC. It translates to CASSLRAGVQGGYTF.

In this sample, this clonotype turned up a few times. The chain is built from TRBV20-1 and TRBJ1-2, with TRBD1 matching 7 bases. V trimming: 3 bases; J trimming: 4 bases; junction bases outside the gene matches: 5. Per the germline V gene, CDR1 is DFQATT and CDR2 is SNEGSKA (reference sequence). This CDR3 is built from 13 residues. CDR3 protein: CSASHQGGYGYTF. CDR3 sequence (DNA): TGCAGTGCTAGTCACCAGGGGGGCTATGGCTACACCTTC.

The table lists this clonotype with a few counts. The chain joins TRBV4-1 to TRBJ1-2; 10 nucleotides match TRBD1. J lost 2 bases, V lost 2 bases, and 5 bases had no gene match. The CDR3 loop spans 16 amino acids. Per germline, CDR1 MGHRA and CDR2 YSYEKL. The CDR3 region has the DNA TGCGCCAGCAGCCAACCGGGGACAGGGGCCAACTATGGCTACACCTTC. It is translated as CASSQPGTGANYGYTF.

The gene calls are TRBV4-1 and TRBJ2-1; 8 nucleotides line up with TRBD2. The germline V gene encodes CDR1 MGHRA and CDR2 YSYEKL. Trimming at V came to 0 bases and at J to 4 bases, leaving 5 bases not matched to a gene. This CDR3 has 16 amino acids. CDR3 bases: TGCGCCAGCAGCCAAGATGCCACTAGCGGATACAATGAGCAGTTCTTC. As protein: CASSQDATSGYNEQFF.

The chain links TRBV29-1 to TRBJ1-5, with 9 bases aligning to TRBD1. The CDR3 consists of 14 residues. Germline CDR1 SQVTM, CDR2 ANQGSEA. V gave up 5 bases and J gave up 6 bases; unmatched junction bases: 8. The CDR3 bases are TGCAGCGTTAACAGGGGGCTTTCCGGTCAGCCCCAGCATTTT. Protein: CSVNRGLSGQPQHF.

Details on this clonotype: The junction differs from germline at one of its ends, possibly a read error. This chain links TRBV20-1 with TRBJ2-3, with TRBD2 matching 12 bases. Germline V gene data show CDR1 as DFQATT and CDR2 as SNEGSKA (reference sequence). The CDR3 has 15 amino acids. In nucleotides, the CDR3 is TGCAGTGCTAGAGATATTCGCGGACTAGCGGGGTTGACGATTTTT. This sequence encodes CSARDIRGLAGLTIF.

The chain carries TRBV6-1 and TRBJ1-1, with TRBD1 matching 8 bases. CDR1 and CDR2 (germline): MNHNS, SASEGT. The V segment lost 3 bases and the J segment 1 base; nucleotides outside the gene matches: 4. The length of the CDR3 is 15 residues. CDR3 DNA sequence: TGTGCCAGCAGTGACGCAGGGGGCAGGAACACTGAAGCTTTCTTT. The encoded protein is CASSDAGGRNTEAFF.

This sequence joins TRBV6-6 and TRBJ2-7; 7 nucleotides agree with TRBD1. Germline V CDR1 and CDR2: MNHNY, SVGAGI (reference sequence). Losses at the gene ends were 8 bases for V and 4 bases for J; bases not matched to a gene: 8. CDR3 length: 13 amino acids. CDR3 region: CASGKGAGYEQYF. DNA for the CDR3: TGTGCCAGCGGGAAGGGGGCGGGTTACGAGCAGTACTTC.

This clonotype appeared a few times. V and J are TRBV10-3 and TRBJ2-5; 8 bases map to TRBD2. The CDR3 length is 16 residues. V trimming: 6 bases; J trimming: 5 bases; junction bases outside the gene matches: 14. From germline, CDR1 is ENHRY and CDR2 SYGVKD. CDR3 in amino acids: CAISGHEAGGRETQYF. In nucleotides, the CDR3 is TGTGCCATCAGCGGCCACGAGGCGGGAGGAAGGGAGACCCAGTACTTC.

The CDR3 loop reads CASSSQMTLTDTQYF. In nucleotides, the CDR3 is TGTGCCAGCAGTTCCCAAATGACCCTAACAGATACGCAGTATTTT. The chain combines TRBV6-5 with TRBJ2-3; no firm D call. Trimming took 4 bases from V and 3 from J, leaving 14 bases between them. The CDR3 sequence is 15 residues long. The germline CDR1 and CDR2 sequences are MNHEY and SVGAGI.

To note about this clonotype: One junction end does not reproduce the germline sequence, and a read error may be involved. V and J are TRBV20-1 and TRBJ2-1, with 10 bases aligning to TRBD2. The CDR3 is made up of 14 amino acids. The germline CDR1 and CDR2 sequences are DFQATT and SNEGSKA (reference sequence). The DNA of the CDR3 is TGCAGTTCTAGCAGACTAGCGGGCTACAATGAGCAGTTCTTC. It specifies CSSSRLAGYNEQFF.

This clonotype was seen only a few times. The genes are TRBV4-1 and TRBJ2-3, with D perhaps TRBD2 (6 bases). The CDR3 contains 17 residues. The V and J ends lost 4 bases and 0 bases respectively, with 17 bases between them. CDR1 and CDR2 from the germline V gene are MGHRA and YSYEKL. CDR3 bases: TGCGCCAGCAGCCGGGGCTCCACGGGGACTAGCACAGATACGCAGTATTTT. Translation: CASSRGSTGTSTDTQYF.

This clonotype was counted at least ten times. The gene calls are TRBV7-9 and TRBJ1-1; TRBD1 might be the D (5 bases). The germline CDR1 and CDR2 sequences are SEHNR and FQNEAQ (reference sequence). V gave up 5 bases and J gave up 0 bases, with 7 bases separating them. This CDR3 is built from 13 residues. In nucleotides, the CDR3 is TGTGCCAGCAGCGAGACAGTGAACACTGAAGCTTTCTTT. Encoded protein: CASSETVNTEAFF.

The CDR3 DNA sequence: TGCAGCGTCCAAAGGGGACTAGCGGGAGGGTCGGAGACCCAGTACTTC. Translation: CSVQRGLAGGSETQYF. The chain links TRBV29-1 to TRBJ2-5; 16 bases match TRBD2. The CDR3 is made up of 16 amino acids. Germline lookup yields CDR1 SQVTM and CDR2 ANQGSEA. Trimming cost V 6 bases and J 5 bases; bases outside gene matches: 9.

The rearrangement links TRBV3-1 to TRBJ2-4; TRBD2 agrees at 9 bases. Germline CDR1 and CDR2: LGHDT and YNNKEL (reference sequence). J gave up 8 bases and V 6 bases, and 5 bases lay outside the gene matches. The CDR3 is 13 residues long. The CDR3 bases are TGTGCCAGCAGGCGGGGGGGCCAGGACATTCAGTACTTC. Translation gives CASRRGGQDIQYF.

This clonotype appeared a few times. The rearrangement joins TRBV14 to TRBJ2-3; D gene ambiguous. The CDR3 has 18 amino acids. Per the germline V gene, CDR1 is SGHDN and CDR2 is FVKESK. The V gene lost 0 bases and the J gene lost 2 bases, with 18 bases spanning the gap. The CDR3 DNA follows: TGTGCCAGCAGCCAAGATAATCGTAGACTCTTATTCACAGATACGCAGTATTTT. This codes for CASSQDNRRLLFTDTQYF.

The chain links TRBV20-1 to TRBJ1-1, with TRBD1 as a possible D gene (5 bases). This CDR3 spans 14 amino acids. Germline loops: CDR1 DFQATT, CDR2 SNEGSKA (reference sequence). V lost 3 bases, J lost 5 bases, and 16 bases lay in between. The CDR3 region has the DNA TGCAGTGCTAGCGTCCAGGGAGGAGGAACTGAAGCTTTCTTT. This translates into CSASVQGGGTEAFF.

The CDR3 nucleotides read TGTGCCAGCAGCCAAGCACCGGCCGGGACCCCCGGGGAGCTGTTTTTT. Protein product: CASSQAPAGTPGELFF. The chain carries TRBV3-1 and TRBJ2-2; D may correspond to TRBD1 or TRBD2 (5 bases each). The germline V gene has CDR1 LGHDT and CDR2 YNNKEL (reference sequence). V gave up 1 base and J gave up 6 bases, with 15 bases separating them. The length of the CDR3 is 16 residues.

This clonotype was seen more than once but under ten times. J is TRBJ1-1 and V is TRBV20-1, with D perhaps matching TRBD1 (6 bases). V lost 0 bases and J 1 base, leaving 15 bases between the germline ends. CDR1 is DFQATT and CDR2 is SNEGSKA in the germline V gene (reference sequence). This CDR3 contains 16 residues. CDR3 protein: CSARDILRQENTEAFF. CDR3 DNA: TGCAGTGCTAGAGATATTCTAAGACAGGAGAACACTGAAGCTTTCTTT.

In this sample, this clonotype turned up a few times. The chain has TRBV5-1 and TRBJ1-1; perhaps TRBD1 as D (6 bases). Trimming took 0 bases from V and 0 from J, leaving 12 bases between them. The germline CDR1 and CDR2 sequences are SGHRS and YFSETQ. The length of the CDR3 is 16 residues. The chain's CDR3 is CASSLDSGQLNTEAFF. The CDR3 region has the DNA TGCGCCAGCAGCTTGGATAGCGGACAGCTGAACACTGAAGCTTTCTTT.

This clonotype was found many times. The CDR3: CASSLTGYTEAFF. For the CDR3, the DNA is TGTGCCAGCAGTTTAACAGGGTACACTGAAGCTTTCTTT. This chain uses TRBV12-3 or TRBV12-4 with TRBJ1-1, with a weak D call TRBD1 (6 bases). The V end lost 2 bases, the J end lost 3 bases, and 7 bases lay between the germline ends. CDR3 size: 13 residues.